This T cell receptor (beta chain) originates from a study of cytomegalovirus exposure and HLA in healthy donors. J was trimmed by 3 bases and V by 8 bases; bases with no gene match: 6. The CDR3 has 15 residues. Germline V gene lookup returns CDR1 MGHDK and CDR2 SYGVNS. PCR employed 60 Vbeta and 13 Jbeta primers. TCRdb's table, derived via immunoSEQ multiplex PCR, lists solely in-frame clones and lacks some. Of about 35,000 clones in the sample, approximately 80% are singletons; the top ten hold 6%. The source of this sequence is a male donor in good health and CMV-seronegative. The V call is TRBV25-1, the J call TRBJ1-6; 8 nucleotides line up with TRBD1. Sequenced material: PBMCs. The CDR3: CASGQGPIYNSPLHF. For the CDR3, the DNA is TGTGCCAGCGGACAGGGTCCTATCTATAATTCACCCCTCCACTTT.